This is a list of T cell receptor beta chains from one sample in a study of neoadjuvant anti-PD-1 for oral cavity cancer. The assay was immunoSEQ multiplex PCR, and TCRdb's table has in-frame clones only and misses some. The sample consists of some 31,000 clones, 80% of them appearing once. The sequencing here drew on PBMCs, taken after nivolumab (anti-PD-1) treatment. The receptors originated from a person aged 40 to 85 with oral cavity squamous cell carcinoma. Both conserved end residues are part of each CDR3. D genes are given only for firm matches. For some rows the clone size is stated as once, few or many, or as a class when expanded; others skip it.

>TRBV15|NA|TRBJ2-7|14|NA
TGTGCCACCAGCAGAGAGAGGTTCGTCTGGGAGCAGTACTTC
CATSRERFVWEQYF
>TRBV2|NA|TRBJ1-2|15|NA
TGTGCCAGCAGTTATGGTGGCAGGGGAGGCTATGGCTACACCTTC
CASSYGGRGGYGYTF
>TRBV29-1|once|TRBJ1-1|12|NA
TGCAGCGTTGGGGAGCCGACAGGAGAAGCTTTCTTT
CSVGEPTGEAFF
>TRBV5-1|NA|TRBJ1-1|13|NA
TGCGCCAGCAGCAGTGCCCCGAACACTGAAGCTTTCTTT
CASSSAPNTEAFF
>TRBV6-5|NA|TRBJ2-1|13|NA
TGTGCCAGCAAGGCCGGACAGTACAATGAGCAGTTCTTC
CASKAGQYNEQFF
>TRBV6-5|medium-sized|TRBJ1-1|14|TRBD1
TGTGCCAGCAGTTACTACGGGACAGACACTGAAGCTTTCTTT
CASSYYGTDTEAFF
>TRBV5-1|few|TRBJ1-1|15|NA
TGCGCCAGCAGCACCGCAACAGGGTTGAACACTGAAGCTTTCTTT
CASSTATGLNTEAFF
>TRBV5-4|NA|TRBJ2-7|14|NA
TGTGCCAGCAGCTTGGGGACCGACCTCGACGAGCAGTACTTC
CASSLGTDLDEQYF
>TRBV4-3|NA|TRBJ1-2|14|NA
TGCGCCAGCAGCAAAGGGGTTACCAGCTATGGCTACACCTTC
CASSKGVTSYGYTF
>TRBV5-1|NA|TRBJ2-1|12|NA
TGCGCCAGCAGCTTACCCAACAATGAGCAGTTCTTC
CASSLPNNEQFF
>TRBV11-3|NA|TRBJ2-1|15|TRBD1
TGTGCCAGCAGCGCCGGGACAGGGGGCCACAATGAGCAGTTCTTC
CASSAGTGGHNEQFF
>TRBV5-5|few|TRBJ2-6|18|NA
TGTGCCAGCAGCTTGGCCGGGACCCCGGTCTCTGGGGCCAACGTCCTGACTTTC
CASSLAGTPVSGANVLTF
>TRBV4-1|NA|TRBJ2-2|16|NA
TGCGCCAGCAGACTAGGTACAGGGTGGTATACCGGGGAGCTGTTTTTT
CASRLGTGWYTGELFF
>TRBV7-9|medium-sized|TRBJ2-5|15|TRBD1
TGTGCCAGCAGCTTAGGGACAGGGGATCAAGAGACCCAGTACTTC
CASSLGTGDQETQYF
>TRBV4-3|NA|TRBJ1-6|16|NA
TGCGCCAGCAGCCAAGGGGGGGGGTCCTATAATTCACCCCTCCACTTT
CASSQGGGSYNSPLHF
>TRBV18|NA|TRBJ2-7|16|TRBD2
TGTGCCAGCTCACCTCTCCCCGGGACTAGCGCCTACGAGCAGTACTTC
CASSPLPGTSAYEQYF
>TRBV7-2|NA|TRBJ2-1|17|TRBD2
TGTGCCAGCAGTTATACCGGCCTAGCGGGGGAGGCGTGGGAGCAGTTCTTC
CASSYTGLAGEAWEQFF
>TRBV28|once|TRBJ2-4|12|NA
TGTGCCAGCGGGGAGGGGGTTGACATTCAGTACTTC
CASGEGVDIQYF